This T cell receptor (beta chain) was identified during a study of regulatory T cells in long-lasting Graves disease. The overall study: Positive TSH receptor antibodies alongside over 5 years of antithyroid drugs were what marked Graves' disease as persistent. Points from the study as a whole: Compared with new cases, persistent Graves' patients showed reduced TCR diversity. Patients with persistent disease showed a bias toward TRBV28, TRBJ1-2 and TRBJ2-5.

CDR3-region Arm-PCR and iRepertoire HTBI primers produced the TCR beta libraries. TCRdb reprocessed the multiplex PCR reads with MiXCR, giving one entry per CDR3 protein. The repertoire holds 600,000 to 850,000 distinct CDR3 sequences, with around 32% as singletons. The time point denotes: persistent/refractory GD, antithyroid drugs over 5 years with positive TRAb. RNA from PBMCs was the source of the TCR library. Per germline, CDR1 DFQATT and CDR2 SNEGSKA (reference sequence). This CDR3 is 15 amino acids long. V shed 2 bases, J shed 7 bases, and the junction held 9 bases outside the gene matches. As regards this clonotype: Its specificity is unknown.

The sequence came from a female donor with Graves disease. The chain recombines TRBV20-1 with TRBJ2-1; 9 positions agree with TRBD2. Source: peripheral blood mononuclear cells (PBMCs), taken when the disease was refractory, from a patient treated with antithyroid drugs. CDR3 loop: CSARKASGMGNEQFF. The CDR3 DNA is TGCAGTGCTAGAAAGGCTAGCGGGATGGGTAATGAGCAGTTCTTC.